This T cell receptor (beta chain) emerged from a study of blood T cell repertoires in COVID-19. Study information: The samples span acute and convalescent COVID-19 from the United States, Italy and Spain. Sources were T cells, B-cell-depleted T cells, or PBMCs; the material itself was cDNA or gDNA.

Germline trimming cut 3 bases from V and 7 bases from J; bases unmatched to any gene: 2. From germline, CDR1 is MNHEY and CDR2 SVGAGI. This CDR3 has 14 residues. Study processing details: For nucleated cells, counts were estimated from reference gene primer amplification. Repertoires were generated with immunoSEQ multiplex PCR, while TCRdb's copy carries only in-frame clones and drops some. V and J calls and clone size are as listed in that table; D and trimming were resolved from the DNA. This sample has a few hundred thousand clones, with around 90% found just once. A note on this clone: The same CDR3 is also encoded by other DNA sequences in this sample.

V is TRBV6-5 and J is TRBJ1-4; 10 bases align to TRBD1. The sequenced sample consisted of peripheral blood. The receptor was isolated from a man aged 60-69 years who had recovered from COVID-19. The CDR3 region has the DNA TGTGCCAGCAGTTATGGACAGGGGGGTGAAAAACTGTTTTTT. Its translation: CASSYGQGGEKLFF.